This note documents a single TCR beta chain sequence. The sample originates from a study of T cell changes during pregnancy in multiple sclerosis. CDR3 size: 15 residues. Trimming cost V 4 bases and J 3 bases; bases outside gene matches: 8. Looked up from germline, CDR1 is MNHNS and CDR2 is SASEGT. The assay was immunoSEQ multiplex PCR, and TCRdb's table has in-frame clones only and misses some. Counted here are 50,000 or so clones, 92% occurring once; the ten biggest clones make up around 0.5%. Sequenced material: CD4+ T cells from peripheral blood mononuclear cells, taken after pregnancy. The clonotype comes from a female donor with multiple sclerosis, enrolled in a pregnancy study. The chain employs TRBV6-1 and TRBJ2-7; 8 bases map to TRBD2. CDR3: CASSATWGLVYEQYF. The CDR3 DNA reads TGTGCCAGCAGTGCCACGTGGGGACTAGTCTACGAGCAGTACTTC.